Listed below are T cell receptor beta chains from one sample, sequenced in a study of CD8+ T cells in alopecia areata. Repertoires were generated with immunoSEQ multiplex PCR, while TCRdb's copy carries only in-frame clones and drops some. Counted here are 150,000 or so clones, approximately 48% occurring once; the ten biggest clones make up approximately 18%. The starting material was CD8+ T cells sorted from blood, obtained at week 0. Receptors originate from a human donor with alopecia areata. Each CDR3 is given with its conserved first and last residue. The order of the fields is clone size, D gene, J gene, V gene, CDR3 protein, CDR3 DNA. A D gene is named only where the DNA matches it firmly. Size is stated for part of the rows, as once, few or many counts, or as a class when the clone is expanded.

clone size: .; D gene: .; J gene: TRBJ1-6; V gene: TRBV11-2; CDR3 protein: CASSLSGALSPLHF; CDR3 DNA: TGTGCCAGCAGCTTAAGTGGCGCCCTTTCACCCCTCCACTTT
clone size: few; D gene: .; J gene: TRBJ2-2; V gene: TRBV5-6; CDR3 protein: CASSSNLGAGELFF; CDR3 DNA: TGTGCCAGCAGCTCGAATCTTGGGGCCGGGGAGCTGTTTTTT
clone size: .; D gene: .; J gene: TRBJ1-4; V gene: TRBV29-1; CDR3 protein: CSVADGGWDEKLFF; CDR3 DNA: TGCAGCGTTGCCGACGGAGGTTGGGACGAAAAACTGTTTTTT
clone size: few; D gene: TRBD1; J gene: TRBJ1-1; V gene: TRBV2; CDR3 protein: CASTHPGQDTEAFF; CDR3 DNA: TGTGCCAGCACCCACCCCGGACAGGACACTGAAGCTTTCTTT
clone size: few; D gene: .; J gene: TRBJ1-2; V gene: TRBV7-3; CDR3 protein: CASSLGGVRGYTF; CDR3 DNA: TGTGCCAGCAGCTTGGGGGGAGTGCGTGGCTACACCTTC
clone size: few; D gene: TRBD1; J gene: TRBJ2-5; V gene: TRBV7-9; CDR3 protein: CASSLVGDRGQETQYF; CDR3 DNA: TGTGCCAGCAGCTTAGTCGGCGACAGGGGCCAAGAGACCCAGTACTTC
clone size: .; D gene: .; J gene: TRBJ1-6; V gene: TRBV9; CDR3 protein: CASSVDNSPLHF; CDR3 DNA: TGTGCCAGCAGCGTAGATAATTCACCCCTCCACTTT
clone size: .; D gene: .; J gene: TRBJ1-2; V gene: TRBV29-1; CDR3 protein: CSVDGGVYGYTF; CDR3 DNA: TGCAGCGTTGACGGTGGGGTCTATGGCTACACCTTC
clone size: .; D gene: .; J gene: TRBJ1-6; V gene: TRBV11-2; CDR3 protein: CASSENSPLHF; CDR3 DNA: TGTGCCAGCAGCGAAAACTCACCCCTCCACTTT
clone size: .; D gene: TRBD2; J gene: TRBJ2-7; V gene: TRBV11-2; CDR3 protein: CASSLVPSGGPTYEQYF; CDR3 DNA: TGTGCCAGCAGCTTAGTGCCTAGCGGGGGCCCTACCTACGAGCAGTACTTC
clone size: few; D gene: .; J gene: TRBJ1-4; V gene: TRBV9; CDR3 protein: CASSGPGDGDEKLFF; CDR3 DNA: TGTGCCAGCAGCGGCCCAGGCGACGGTGATGAAAAACTGTTTTTT
clone size: .; D gene: .; J gene: TRBJ1-5; V gene: TRBV9; CDR3 protein: CASSVGDGPQHF; CDR3 DNA: TGTGCCAGCAGCGTAGGGGATGGGCCCCAGCATTTT
clone size: few; D gene: .; J gene: TRBJ1-1; V gene: TRBV15; CDR3 protein: CATSRGTELGTEAFF; CDR3 DNA: TGTGCCACCAGCCGAGGGACTGAATTAGGCACTGAAGCTTTCTTT
clone size: .; D gene: .; J gene: TRBJ1-2; V gene: TRBV9; CDR3 protein: CASSVDPAGYTF; CDR3 DNA: TGTGCCAGCAGCGTAGACCCTGCTGGCTACACCTTC
clone size: .; D gene: .; J gene: TRBJ2-1; V gene: TRBV6-5; CDR3 protein: CASSWDNSYNEQFF; CDR3 DNA: TGTGCCAGCAGTTGGGACAACTCCTACAATGAGCAGTTCTTC
clone size: once; D gene: TRBD1; J gene: TRBJ2-3; V gene: TRBV5-6; CDR3 protein: CASSLAGRQGSNTQYF; CDR3 DNA: TGTGCCAGCAGCTTGGCCGGTCGACAGGGTAGTAATACGCAGTATTTT
clone size: .; D gene: .; J gene: TRBJ2-7; V gene: TRBV7-8; CDR3 protein: CASSFGTRGNYEQYF; CDR3 DNA: TGTGCCAGCAGCTTTGGGACCCGGGGCAACTACGAGCAGTACTTC
clone size: few; D gene: .; J gene: TRBJ2-3; V gene: TRBV4-3; CDR3 protein: CASSQVGYKADTQYF; CDR3 DNA: TGCGCCAGCAGCCAAGTAGGGTACAAGGCAGATACGCAGTATTTT
clone size: .; D gene: TRBD2; J gene: TRBJ2-3; V gene: TRBV7-8; CDR3 protein: CASSWGRVVAGVTSTDTQYF; CDR3 DNA: TGTGCCAGCAGCTGGGGGAGAGTAGTAGCGGGGGTAACTAGCACAGATACGCAGTATTTT
clone size: few; D gene: TRBD2; J gene: TRBJ2-7; V gene: TRBV7-9; CDR3 protein: CASSRGGEEVEQYF; CDR3 DNA: TGTGCCAGCAGCCGGGGGGGAGAGGAGGTCGAGCAGTACTTC
clone size: .; D gene: TRBD1; J gene: TRBJ2-7; V gene: TRBV5-6; CDR3 protein: CASSPSGTAFSYEQYF; CDR3 DNA: TGTGCCAGCAGCCCCTCCGGGACAGCCTTCTCCTACGAGCAGTACTTC
clone size: many; D gene: .; J gene: TRBJ1-2; V gene: TRBV9; CDR3 protein: CASSVGLVADDNYGYTF; CDR3 DNA: TGTGCCAGCAGCGTAGGTTTGGTGGCAGATGATAACTATGGCTACACCTTC
clone size: .; D gene: .; J gene: TRBJ1-6; V gene: TRBV5-4; CDR3 protein: CASSIRASYNSPLHF; CDR3 DNA: TGTGCCAGCAGCATCCGGGCATCCTATAATTCACCCCTCCACTTT
clone size: .; D gene: .; J gene: TRBJ1-1; V gene: TRBV30; CDR3 protein: CASDPLTTVNTEAFF; CDR3 DNA: TGTGCCTCCGACCCCCTCACGACAGTGAACACTGAAGCTTTCTTT
clone size: .; D gene: .; J gene: TRBJ1-2; V gene: TRBV6-5; CDR3 protein: CASSYNPLDGYTF; CDR3 DNA: TGTGCCAGCAGTTACAACCCGCTGGATGGCTACACCTTC
clone size: few; D gene: .; J gene: TRBJ1-1; V gene: TRBV30; CDR3 protein: CAWSVQGWTEAFF; CDR3 DNA: TGTGCCTGGAGTGTACAGGGTTGGACTGAAGCTTTCTTT
clone size: .; D gene: .; J gene: TRBJ2-5; V gene: TRBV25-1; CDR3 protein: CASSLTEYQETQYF; CDR3 DNA: TGTGCCAGCAGCCTAACTGAGTACCAAGAGACCCAGTACTTC
clone size: .; D gene: TRBD1; J gene: TRBJ2-5; V gene: TRBV4-1; CDR3 protein: CASSQEWVGQGLFQQTQYF; CDR3 DNA: TGCGCCAGCAGCCAAGAATGGGTAGGACAGGGGCTGTTTCAACAGACCCAGTACTTC
clone size: .; D gene: TRBD1; J gene: TRBJ1-2; V gene: TRBV7-4; CDR3 protein: CASSLPGQINYGYTF; CDR3 DNA: TGTGCCAGCAGCTTACCGGGACAGATTAACTATGGCTACACCTTC
clone size: .; D gene: .; J gene: TRBJ2-5; V gene: TRBV15; CDR3 protein: CATRAGVLQETQYF; CDR3 DNA: TGTGCCACCAGAGCAGGGGTTCTCCAAGAGACCCAGTACTTC
clone size: .; D gene: .; J gene: TRBJ2-5; V gene: TRBV5-4; CDR3 protein: CASSLARVVKTQYF; CDR3 DNA: TGTGCCAGCAGCTTGGCAAGGGTGGTTAAGACCCAGTACTTC
clone size: few; D gene: .; J gene: TRBJ1-2; V gene: TRBV2; CDR3 protein: CASRYRVDYGYTF; CDR3 DNA: TGTGCCAGCAGGTACAGGGTAGACTATGGCTACACCTTC
clone size: few; D gene: TRBD1; J gene: TRBJ2-7; V gene: TRBV29-1; CDR3 protein: CSVAGDSSYEQYF; CDR3 DNA: TGCAGCGTGGCTGGGGACAGCTCCTACGAGCAGTACTTC
clone size: .; D gene: .; J gene: TRBJ2-3; V gene: TRBV6-5; CDR3 protein: CASSYSADYTDTQYF; CDR3 DNA: TGTGCCAGCAGTTACTCGGCGGATTACACAGATACGCAGTATTTT
clone size: once; D gene: .; J gene: TRBJ1-5; V gene: TRBV5-6; CDR3 protein: CASSFWGNQPQHF; CDR3 DNA: TGTGCCAGCAGCTTCTGGGGCAACCAGCCCCAGCATTTT
clone size: .; D gene: .; J gene: TRBJ2-5; V gene: TRBV6-5; CDR3 protein: CASSYAGTGNQETQYF; CDR3 DNA: TGTGCCAGCAGTTACGCTGGGACCGGCAACCAAGAGACCCAGTACTTC
clone size: .; D gene: TRBD1; J gene: TRBJ1-1; V gene: TRBV5-6; CDR3 protein: CASSFIGGTGAAEAFF; CDR3 DNA: TGTGCCAGCAGCTTTATCGGAGGGACAGGGGCTGCTGAAGCTTTCTTT
clone size: .; D gene: TRBD2; J gene: TRBJ2-1; V gene: TRBV6-4; CDR3 protein: CASSDSTSGGAEQFF; CDR3 DNA: TGTGCCAGCAGTGACTCGACTAGCGGGGGGGCTGAGCAGTTCTTC
clone size: .; D gene: .; J gene: TRBJ2-3; V gene: TRBV5-1; CDR3 protein: CASSLRGITDTQYF; CDR3 DNA: TGCGCCAGCAGCTTGCGCGGAATCACAGATACGCAGTATTTT
clone size: few; D gene: .; J gene: TRBJ2-7; V gene: TRBV6-5; CDR3 protein: CASSYEQSYEQYF; CDR3 DNA: TGTGCCAGCAGTTACGAGCAGAGCTACGAGCAGTACTTC
clone size: .; D gene: TRBD2; J gene: TRBJ2-1; V gene: TRBV4-3; CDR3 protein: CASSQVFSGANNEQFF; CDR3 DNA: TGCGCCAGCAGCCAAGTATTTAGCGGGGCAAACAATGAGCAGTTCTTC
clone size: .; D gene: .; J gene: TRBJ1-3; V gene: TRBV29-1; CDR3 protein: CSANLVGGPTSGNTIYF; CDR3 DNA: TGCAGCGCCAACCTAGTAGGGGGGCCCACCTCTGGAAACACCATATATTTT
clone size: .; D gene: TRBD1; J gene: TRBJ2-7; V gene: TRBV7-9; CDR3 protein: CASSLGQEQYF; CDR3 DNA: TGTGCCAGCAGCTTGGGACAGGAGCAGTACTTC
clone size: .; D gene: TRBD1; J gene: TRBJ1-2; V gene: TRBV4-1; CDR3 protein: CASSQDPGTGGGYTF; CDR3 DNA: TGCGCCAGCAGCCAAGACCCCGGGACAGGTGGTGGCTACACCTTC
clone size: .; D gene: TRBD1; J gene: TRBJ2-7; V gene: TRBV9; CDR3 protein: CASSPGGTGHLEQYF; CDR3 DNA: TGTGCCAGCAGCCCCGGCGGGACAGGGCATCTGGAGCAGTACTTC
clone size: many; D gene: .; J gene: TRBJ2-7; V gene: TRBV6-5; CDR3 protein: CASSPGTPQQYF; CDR3 DNA: TGTGCCAGCAGCCCCGGGACTCCTCAACAGTACTTC
clone size: few; D gene: .; J gene: TRBJ2-1; V gene: TRBV14; CDR3 protein: CASSQEGRTWDEQFF; CDR3 DNA: TGTGCCAGCAGCCAAGAGGGACGGACTTGGGATGAGCAGTTCTTC
clone size: .; D gene: .; J gene: TRBJ1-2; V gene: TRBV11-2; CDR3 protein: CASSTRDGYGYTF; CDR3 DNA: TGTGCCAGCAGCACACGGGACGGCTATGGCTACACCTTC
clone size: .; D gene: .; J gene: TRBJ1-5; V gene: TRBV5-1; CDR3 protein: CASSLGPGYDNQPQHF; CDR3 DNA: TGCGCCAGCAGCTTGGGTCCAGGGTATGACAATCAGCCCCAGCATTTT
clone size: .; D gene: TRBD1; J gene: TRBJ1-6; V gene: TRBV30; CDR3 protein: CAWSVQGGSPLHF; CDR3 DNA: TGTGCCTGGAGTGTGCAGGGGGGATCACCCCTCCACTTT
clone size: .; D gene: TRBD1; J gene: TRBJ2-7; V gene: TRBV6-5; CDR3 protein: CASSYGQGEFEQYF; CDR3 DNA: TGTGCCAGCAGTTACGGCCAGGGGGAATTCGAGCAGTACTTC